These 11 T cell receptor beta chains share one sample of origin, sequenced in a study of blood T cells in healthy people across ages. Using a J-beta primer mix together with a sample-barcoded 5' primer, a second PCR was run for about 6 to 11 cycles. MiXCR, run by TCRdb on the 5' RACE reads, gives a single entry per CDR3 protein. The data hold about 570,000 distinct CDR3 sequences, with 25% to 30% observed a single time. Sample: blood. The origin of the receptors is a woman in her 70s in good health.

The V gene is TRBV27, the J gene TRBJ2-1, with 8 bases lining up with TRBD2. CDR1 MNHEY and CDR2 SMNVEV come from the germline V gene (reference sequence). The ends lost 2 bases at V and 1 base at J; junction bases unmatched: 7. The CDR3 is made up of 17 amino acids. The CDR3 spells CASSLGGGIGSYNEQFF. For the CDR3, the DNA is TGTGCCAGCAGTTTAGGCGGGGGGATTGGTTCCTACAATGAGCAGTTCTTC.

The J gene is TRBJ2-1, the V gene TRBV10-3; TRBD1 matches at 7 bases. This CDR3 region has 14 residues. The V gene end was trimmed by 6 bases and the J gene end by 5 bases; junction bases not matched to a gene: 7. The V gene's germline CDR1 is ENHRY and CDR2 SYGVKD. CDR3 sequence: CAIREPDRNNEQFF. Written as DNA, the CDR3 is TGTGCCATCAGGGAGCCGGACAGGAACAATGAGCAGTTCTTC.

This clonotype was found a few times. In this CDR3 the conserved last residue, phenylalanine or tryptophan, is missing, so a read error is likely. V and J are TRBV27 and TRBJ1-1, with TRBD1 as a possible D gene (5 bases). The CDR3 is 15 amino acids. Per germline, CDR1 MNHEY and CDR2 SMNVEV (reference sequence). V lost 5 bases and J 5 bases, leaving 18 bases between the germline ends. The CDR3 is CASSEDSSISTEAFL. CDR3 nucleotide sequence: TGTGCCAGCAGTGAAGACAGCTCGATCTCGACTGAAGCTTTCCTT.

The chain employs TRBV20-1 and TRBJ1-5, with a possible D match to TRBD1 (5 bases). V was trimmed by 0 bases and J by 4 bases, leaving 22 bases between them. The CDR3 extends over 18 amino acids. In germline, CDR1 is DFQATT, CDR2 SNEGSKA (reference sequence). The chain's CDR3 is CSARERGSSLLRNQPQHF. DNA of the CDR3: TGCAGTGCTAGAGAAAGGGGATCCTCCCTCCTGAGGAATCAGCCCCAGCATTTT.

This clonotype was recorded at least ten times. The chain is built from TRBV7-2 and TRBJ1-2, with D tentatively TRBD1 (6 bases). Germline loops: CDR1 SGHTA, CDR2 FQGNSA. The CDR3 is made up of 11 amino acids. The CDR3 spells CAGGNYYGYTF. CDR3 sequence (DNA): TGTGCAGGGGGTAACTACTATGGCTACACCTTC. Combining the CDR3 with reference TRBV7-2 and TRBJ1-2 gives the whole variable domain GAGVSQSPSNKVTEKGKDVELRCDPISGHTALYWYRQSLGQGLEFLIYFQGNSAPDKSGLPSDRFSAERTGGSVSTLTIQRTQQEDSAVYLCAGGNYYGYTFGSGTRLTVV.

The V call is TRBV28, the J call TRBJ1-4; D possibly corresponds to TRBD1 (5 bases). The V gene's germline CDR1 is MDHEN and CDR2 SYDVKM. Trimming took 0 bases from V and 0 from J, leaving 5 bases between them. The CDR3 totals 15 residues. CDR3 sequence: CASSLWGATNEKLFF. CDR3 in DNA: TGTGCCAGCAGTTTATGGGGGGCAACTAATGAAAAACTGTTTTTT.

This clonotype turned up a few times. V gene TRBV20-1 combines with J gene TRBJ2-1; the D gene is possibly TRBD2 (6 bases). The CDR3 extends over 17 amino acids. The germline V gene has CDR1 DFQATT and CDR2 SNEGSKA (reference sequence). The ends were cut back, 0 bases at V and 1 base at J, with 16 bases in the middle. CDR3 nucleotides: TGCAGTGCTAGAGACCCAAGTAGCGGAGTTTCCTACAATGAGCAGTTCTTC. Protein product: CSARDPSSGVSYNEQFF.

V gene TRBV9 combines with J gene TRBJ2-3; D gene ambiguous. In germline, CDR1 is SGDLS, CDR2 YYNGEE. CDR3 length: 13 residues. Between the trimmed V and J ends, which lost 4 bases and 5 bases, there was a span of 11 bases. The CDR3 DNA reads TGTGCCAGCAGCATCCAGGTTGTAGATACGCAGTATTTT. It translates to CASSIQVVDTQYF.

The rearrangement uses TRBV12-3 or TRBV12-4 and TRBJ2-5; D gene unclear. The V end lost 6 bases, the J end lost 3 bases, and 20 bases lay between the germline ends. This CDR3 is 16 amino acids long. The CDR3 here is CASSPGGVVRKETQYF. The CDR3 DNA is TGTGCCAGCAGCCCTGGCGGTGTGGTTCGTAAAGAGACCCAGTACTTC.

Notes on this clonotype: A much larger clone lies one base from this, so it may be a read error. The gene calls are TRBV20-1 and TRBJ2-5, with 9 bases that match TRBD1. In germline, CDR1 is DFQATT, CDR2 SNEGSKA (reference sequence). The CDR3 spans 12 residues. The V gene end was trimmed by 5 bases and the J gene end by 3 bases; junction bases not matched to a gene: 1. CDR3 loop: CSAWDREETQYF. In DNA, the CDR3 is TGCAGTGCTTGGGACAGGGAAGAGACCCAGTACTTC.

The CDR3 sequence is CASSHTEGTDTQYF. The CDR3 nucleotides are TGTGCCAGCAGCCATACGGAGGGCACAGATACGCAGTATTTT. The chain joins TRBV4-2 to TRBJ2-3, with a possible D match to TRBD2 (5 bases). The CDR3 contains 14 residues. V lost 3 bases and J lost 1, with 8 bases in between. Germline loops: CDR1 LGHNA, CDR2 YNFKEQ.